The T cell receptor beta chain described here comes from a study of OX40 agonist ivuxolimab in advanced cancers. Study-level background: The patients' treatment was ivuxolimab, an agonistic anti-OX40 (CD134) antibody.

The germline CDR1 and CDR2 sequences are SGDLS and YYNGEE. The CDR3 length is 16 residues. V was clipped by 3 bases and J by 5 bases, with 21 bases between them. Study-level points and caveats: Among T cells, CD8+ cells averaged more expanded clones than CD4+ cells.

Using immunoSEQ multiplex PCR, the repertoire was profiled, and TCRdb retains in-frame clones only, with some absent. The sample shows 50,000 to 65,000 clones, approximately 80% of them seen only once. In the case of this clone: Antigen unknown.

The clonotype was recovered from an adult with an advanced solid tumor such as melanoma, head and neck, liver or kidney cancer. The starting material was CD4+ or CD8+ T cells sorted from blood, obtained in a trial of the OX40 agonist ivuxolimab. The chain carries TRBV9 and TRBJ2-7; D may correspond to TRBD1 or TRBD2 (6 bases each). The CDR3 DNA sequence: TGTGCCAGCAGCGCGGGGGAACAGGGTCGCTCTCACGAGCAGTACTTC. Translation: CASSAGEQGRSHEQYF.